This TCR beta chain originates from a study of blood T cell repertoires in COVID-19. Study as a whole: There were acute and convalescent COVID-19 samples, and they came from the United States, Italy and Spain.

In the original analysis: Amplification of reference gene primers provided the estimated nucleated cell counts. Libraries were prepared by immunoSEQ multiplex PCR; TCRdb keeps only in-frame clonotypes and omits some of them. The DNA gave D and trimming, while V, J and clone size come from that table. The table includes roughly 160,000 clones, around 79% detected once. Participants spanned ages roughly 18 to 90 years and resided in around 25 US areas. V shed 5 bases and J shed 3 bases, with 11 bases lying between them. CDR3 length: 14 amino acids. Germline values: CDR1 SGHRS, CDR2 YFSETQ. Sequencing was done on a sample of PBMCs or T cells enriched from blood (not recorded which). The receptor comes from a woman between 65 and 79 years old in a cohort exposed to, infected with or recovered from COVID-19 (not recorded which). J is TRBJ2-2 and V is TRBV5-1, with D perhaps matching TRBD1 (5 bases). This CDR3 reads CASSIQEYTGELFF. DNA of the CDR3: TGCGCCAGCAGTATACAGGAGTACACCGGGGAGCTGTTTTTT.